This T cell receptor (beta chain) was obtained from a study of identical twins. TCRdb reprocessed the 5' RACE reads via MiXCR and lists one record per CDR3 protein. Of more than 350,000 distinct CDR3 sequences listed, roughly 10% are singletons. This clonotype occurred many times. The CDR3 contains 16 residues. J gave up 5 bases and V 3 bases, and 6 bases lay outside the gene matches. Germline values: CDR1 SGHTA, CDR2 FQGNSA. This clonotype was obtained from a woman in her fifties or sixties in good health. This chain links TRBV7-2 with TRBJ2-3; 12 positions match TRBD2. Input material: naive T cells sorted from blood. This CDR3 is CASSFLAGGPQDTQYF. CDR3 nucleotides: TGTGCCAGCAGCTTCCTAGCGGGAGGGCCGCAAGATACGCAGTATTTT. The whole variable domain, remainder taken from reference TRBV7-2 and TRBJ2-3, is GAGVSQSPSNKVTEKGKDVELRCDPISGHTALYWYRQSLGQGLEFLIYFQGNSAPDKSGLPSDRFSAERTGGSVSTLTIQRTQQEDSAVYLCASSFLAGGPQDTQYFGPGTRLTVL.